This T cell receptor beta chain was profiled in a study of blood T cells in healthy people across ages. Notes on the study in general: Any conclusive comparison of naive versus antigen-experienced cells was prevented by using unsorted PBMCs.

A second PCR of 7 to 11 cycles used a sample-barcoded 5' primer and a J-beta primer mix. A tag from a template-switch adaptor with 12 random nucleotides marked each cDNA molecule. TCRdb passed the 5' RACE reads through MiXCR, listing each CDR3 protein once. The table lists 650,000 to 900,000 distinct CDR3 sequences, about 59% of them singletons. This clonotype was found many times. Its target is not known. Aged roughly 6 to 100, donors were systemically healthy Caucasians from Russia. Roughly 10 milliliters of peripheral blood were drawn from each donor. The specimen was blood. The sequence was collected from a man aged 25-45 years in good health.

CDR3 in DNA: TGTGCCAGCAGCCGCTCTGGGGCCAACGTCCTGACTTTC. Translation: CASSRSGANVLTF. The rearrangement uses TRBV6-2 or TRBV6-3 and TRBJ2-6; D remains ambiguous. This CDR3 spans 13 amino acids. V was shortened by 6 bases and J by 0 bases, with 3 bases between the two germline ends. CDR1 is MNHEY and CDR2 is SVGEGT in the germline V gene.